The clone carrying this T cell receptor (beta chain) was observed a handful of times. Expressed TCRB transcripts were sequenced because the entire RNA isolate underwent reverse transcription. Data came from immunoSEQ multiplex PCR; TCRdb stores just in-frame clones and leaves some out. The profile covers a few hundred thousand clones, with 8% to 13% appearing a single time and roughly 0.016% taken by the ten largest. This sample was taken from a study of beta chain features in type 1 diabetes. V dropped 5 bases and J dropped 9; count of bases not matched to a gene: 7. The length of the CDR3 is 15 residues. Looked up from germline, CDR1 is SGHVS and CDR2 is FQNEAQ.

The specimen sequenced was naive CD4+ T cells from blood. The genes are TRBV7-8 and TRBJ2-1, with TRBD2 identical over 13 bases. The TCR was taken from a woman aged 30 to 39 in good health. This CDR3 is CASSPGLAGASEQFF. CDR3 in DNA: TGTGCCAGCAGCCCCGGACTAGCGGGAGCTAGTGAGCAGTTCTTC.